These 29 T cell receptor beta chains were all obtained from the same sample, sequenced in a study of PD-L1 blockade in urothelial cancer. Data came from immunoSEQ multiplex PCR; TCRdb stores just in-frame clones and leaves some out. This table holds about 100,000 clones, about 90% found once. The sample was PBMCs, taken around atezolizumab (anti-PD-L1) treatment. These receptor sequences come from a woman of 80 years or more with urothelial cancer.

The sample holds one count of this clone. The J gene is TRBJ2-1, the V gene TRBV9; possibly TRBD1 for D (6 bases). The V and J ends lost 0 bases and 4 bases respectively, with 23 bases between them. Germline CDR1 SGDLS, CDR2 YYNGEE. This CDR3 comprises 19 residues. The CDR3 protein is CASSVGTDITGKLYNEQFF. The CDR3 DNA sequence: TGTGCCAGCAGCGTAGGGACAGATATAACAGGGAAACTATACAATGAGCAGTTCTTC.

This clone was observed a single time. The chain uses TRBV27 and TRBJ2-7; tentative D call: TRBD2 (6 bases). CDR3 length equals 11 residues. Germline lookup yields CDR1 MNHEY and CDR2 SMNVEV (reference sequence). V lost 5 bases, J lost 4 bases, and 6 bases lay in between. Here the CDR3 reads CASSRGYEQYF. DNA for the CDR3: TGTGCCAGCAGTCGGGGGTACGAGCAGTACTTC.

This chain joins TRBV30 and TRBJ2-2; 11 bases are shared with TRBD2. The ends lost 0 bases at V and 5 bases at J; junction bases unmatched: 2. CDR3 size: 15 residues. Per the germline V gene, CDR1 is GTSNPN and CDR2 is SVGIG (reference sequence). The CDR3 coding sequence is TGTGCCTGGAGTGTAGGGACTAGCGGAACCGGGGAGCTGTTTTTT. It translates to CAWSVGTSGTGELFF.

The chain recombines TRBV7-8 with TRBJ2-7, with 8 bases identical to TRBD2. J was trimmed by 6 bases and V by 2 bases; bases with no gene match: 15. This CDR3 has 17 amino acids. CDR1 and CDR2 from the germline V gene are SGHVS and FQNEAQ. CDR3 sequence reads: CASSLSDGAGDSREQYF. CDR3 nucleotides: TGTGCCAGCAGCTTAAGTGACGGAGCGGGAGACTCCCGCGAGCAGTACTTC.

V and J are TRBV27 and TRBJ2-1, with 9 bases that match TRBD1. V was clipped by 8 bases and J by 7 bases; unmatched bases: 18. Germline-derived CDR1 and CDR2 are MNHEY and SMNVEV (reference sequence). This CDR3 has 17 residues. CDR3 residues: CASHSLTGTGRVNEQFF. The CDR3 coding sequence is TGTGCCAGCCATAGCCTGACCGGGACAGGGAGAGTAAATGAGCAGTTCTTC.

This chain joins TRBV7-9 and TRBJ1-5; D may be TRBD1 (6 bases). The CDR3 totals 16 residues. Deletions cut 4 bases from V and 2 bases from J, with 15 bases between. Germline CDR1 reads SEHNR; CDR2 reads FQNEAQ (reference sequence). The CDR3 nucleotides read TGTGCCAGCAGCTATGAACAGGGACGGGGCAATCAGCCCCAGCATTTT. Translation gives CASSYEQGRGNQPQHF.

The gene calls are TRBV19 and TRBJ1-1; weak D call: TRBD1 (5 bases). The V gene lost 9 bases and the J gene lost 4 bases, with 18 bases spanning the gap. CDR1 is LNHDA and CDR2 is SQIVND in the germline V gene (reference sequence). There are 14 residues in the CDR3. CDR3 nucleotide sequence: TGTGCCAGCAAAGACAGAGCCGTTGCCACTGAAGCTTTCTTT. It codes for CASKDRAVATEAFF.

The chain has TRBV30 and TRBJ2-3, with TRBD2 matching over 7 bases. J gave up 0 bases and V 3 bases, and 3 bases lay outside the gene matches. Germline V gene data show CDR1 as GTSNPN and CDR2 as SVGIG (reference sequence). This CDR3 has 14 amino acids. CDR3 region: CAWSLAVSTDTQYF. In DNA, the CDR3 is TGTGCCTGGAGCCTAGCGGTTAGCACAGATACGCAGTATTTT.

In this sample, this clone turned up a few times. The CDR3 sequence: CATRTGGGYGYTF. CDR3 DNA sequence: TGTGCCACTCGGACAGGGGGCGGGTATGGCTACACCTTC. The chain couples TRBV28 to TRBJ1-2, with 11 bases fitting TRBD1. V trimming: 10 bases; J trimming: 5 bases; junction bases outside the gene matches: 6. The CDR3 runs 13 residues. The germline V gene encodes CDR1 MDHEN and CDR2 SYDVKM.

This clone appeared a single time. J is TRBJ2-7 and V is TRBV27; 8 bases are a match to TRBD1. The germline V gene encodes CDR1 MNHEY and CDR2 SMNVEV (reference sequence). The CDR3 has 16 residues. V was clipped by 6 bases and J by 2 bases; unmatched bases: 12. The CDR3 region is CASRLTGTGETYEQYF. The CDR3 nucleotides are TGTGCCAGCAGGCTGACAGGGACAGGAGAGACCTACGAGCAGTACTTC.

The chain links TRBV7-2 to TRBJ2-7, with TRBD2 matching 9 bases. The V segment lost 6 bases and the J segment 6 bases; nucleotides outside the gene matches: 9. The CDR3 loop spans 14 amino acids. CDR1 and CDR2 (germline): SGHTA, FQGNSA. CDR3 sequence (DNA): TGTGCCAGCAGTTCTACTAGCGGGTACGCCGAGCAGTACTTC. It translates to CASSSTSGYAEQYF.

V usage is TRBV2 and J usage is TRBJ2-7; 8 nucleotides line up with TRBD1. This CDR3 contains 16 residues. Germline CDR1 reads SNHLY; CDR2 reads FYNNEI. With V trimmed by 0 bases and J by 5 bases, 9 bases remained unmatched. The CDR3 DNA follows: TGTGCCAGCAGTGAAGCCTTCAGGGGGCATGGGGACGAGCAGTACTTC. It yields the protein CASSEAFRGHGDEQYF.

J is TRBJ2-7 and V is TRBV11-2; a possible D gene is TRBD1 (6 bases). Per germline, CDR1 SGHAT and CDR2 FQNNGV. The CDR3 covers 18 residues. With 3 bases removed from V and 5 bases from J, the gap between germline ends came to 26 bases. Here the CDR3 DNA reads TGTGCCAGCAGCTTTTCATACCGCCGGGACACTATCAGCCACGAGCAGTACTTC. Translation gives CASSFSYRRDTISHEQYF.

The J gene is TRBJ1-1, the V gene TRBV10-2, with a possible D match to TRBD1 (6 bases). Germline CDR1 WSHSY, CDR2 SAAADI. This CDR3 has 15 residues. The ends were cut back, 3 bases at V and 6 bases at J, with 17 bases in the middle. The CDR3 DNA is TGCGCCAGCAGTGAACGGGGGGCGCGGGGAGCTGAAGCTTTCTTT. Its translation is CASSERGARGAEAFF.

The CDR3 DNA follows: TGTGCCAGCACCTTAGGGCAGTGGGGAGGCGAGCAGTACTTC. Amino acids: CASTLGQWGGEQYF. This chain uses TRBV28 with TRBJ2-7; D is possibly TRBD2 (6 bases). The length of the CDR3 is 14 residues. The V end was cut by 7 bases, the J end by 6 bases, with 19 bases between. CDR1 and CDR2 from the germline V gene are MDHEN and SYDVKM.

This sequence joins TRBV27 and TRBJ2-1; maybe TRBD1 (5 bases). Trimming left V 3 bases short and J 14 bases short, with 14 bases between. This CDR3 spans 12 amino acids. Looked up from germline, CDR1 is MNHEY and CDR2 is SMNVEV (reference sequence). The DNA of the CDR3 is TGTGCCAGCAGTTTGATGCCTAAGGGGAAGTTCTTC. Residues: CASSLMPKGKFF.

The chain links TRBV7-3 to TRBJ2-3; 7 positions agree with TRBD2. This CDR3 is built from 15 residues. With 1 base clipped from V and 0 bases from J, the junction kept 1 base outside the gene matches. The germline V gene encodes CDR1 SGHTA and CDR2 FQGTGA. CDR3 nucleotide sequence: TGTGCCAGCAGCTTAAAAGCGGGGAGCACAGATACGCAGTATTTT. Amino acids: CASSLKAGSTDTQYF.

CDR3 amino acids: CASSLDSGGELFF. CDR3 in DNA: TGTGCCAGCTCACTAGACTCTGGCGGGGAGCTGTTTTTT. This chain joins TRBV18 and TRBJ2-2; D is ambiguous. V lost 4 bases, J lost 7 bases, and 10 bases lay in between. The germline V gene encodes CDR1 KGHSH and CDR2 LQKENI. The CDR3 extends over 13 amino acids.

The gene calls are TRBV29-1 and TRBJ2-7; 8 positions match TRBD1. CDR3 length equals 14 residues. V lost 2 bases, J lost 5 bases, and 8 bases stayed unmatched. The germline V gene encodes CDR1 SQVTM and CDR2 ANQGSEA. This CDR3 is CSVELRTGSNEQYF. CDR3 in DNA: TGCAGCGTTGAATTACGGACAGGGTCCAACGAGCAGTACTTC.

This chain joins TRBV7-3 and TRBJ2-3; 14 bases match TRBD2. This CDR3 region has 16 residues. V trimming: 5 bases; J trimming: 4 bases; junction bases outside the gene matches: 5. Germline CDR1 reads SGHTA; CDR2 reads FQGTGA. The CDR3 reads CASSMGLAGAADTQYF. The CDR3 coding sequence is TGTGCCAGCAGCATGGGACTAGCGGGAGCTGCAGATACGCAGTATTTT.

The gene calls are TRBV28 and TRBJ1-5, with a tentative D call TRBD1 (5 bases). Germline CDR1 and CDR2: MDHEN and SYDVKM. Trimming took 6 bases from V and 3 from J, leaving 12 bases between them. The length of the CDR3 is 14 residues. The CDR3 loop is CASRGGVSNQPQHF. CDR3 DNA: TGTGCCAGCAGGGGGGGAGTTTCCAATCAGCCCCAGCATTTT.

The V gene is TRBV9, the J gene TRBJ2-1, with unresolved D. The CDR3 length is 15 residues. The V end lost 0 bases, the J end lost 3 bases, and 10 bases lay between the germline ends. CDR1 is SGDLS and CDR2 is YYNGEE in the germline V gene. Written as DNA, the CDR3 is TGTGCCAGCAGCGTAGAGCCAGGCAACTACAATGAGCAGTTCTTC. Its translation: CASSVEPGNYNEQFF.

The rearrangement links TRBV4-2 to TRBJ1-1; D possibly corresponds to TRBD1 (6 bases). The germline CDR1 and CDR2 sequences are LGHNA and YNFKEQ. V lost 3 bases, J lost 4 bases, and 15 bases lay in between. The CDR3 runs 15 residues. The CDR3 loop is CASSQIQGRVTEAFF. DNA of the CDR3: TGTGCCAGCAGCCAGATACAGGGAAGAGTCACTGAAGCTTTCTTT.

The rearrangement links TRBV5-1 to TRBJ2-1; 13 bases fit TRBD2. Germline V gene lookup returns CDR1 SGHRS and CDR2 YFSETQ. The CDR3 has 18 residues. The ends lost 3 bases at V and 1 base at J; junction bases unmatched: 7. The CDR3 loop is CASSYGLAGVGSYNEQFF. CDR3 bases: TGCGCCAGCAGCTATGGACTAGCGGGAGTCGGGTCCTACAATGAGCAGTTCTTC.

This clone turned up a few times. The chain employs TRBV30 and TRBJ1-1; tentative D call: TRBD1 (5 bases). The CDR3 extends over 14 amino acids. Trimming took 1 base from V and 0 from J, leaving 9 bases between them. Per germline, CDR1 GTSNPN and CDR2 SVGIG (reference sequence). The CDR3 sequence: CAWSEGLMNTEAFF. The CDR3 nucleotides read TGTGCCTGGAGTGAGGGGCTTATGAACACTGAAGCTTTCTTT. Full variable domain (missing parts from reference TRBV30 and TRBJ1-1): SQTIHQWPATLVQPVGSPLSLECTVEGTSNPNLYWYRQAAGRGLQLLFYSVGIGQISSEVPQNLSASRPQDRQFILSSKKLLLSDSGFYLCAWSEGLMNTEAFFGQGTRLTVV.

The J gene is TRBJ1-2, the V gene TRBV5-6; D not resolved. CDR3 length equals 15 residues. CDR1 and CDR2 from the germline V gene are SGHDT and YYEEEE. Deletions cut 0 bases from V and 7 bases from J, with 16 bases between. The DNA for the CDR3 is TGTGCCAGCAGCTTGGTCGGCACCAACTACGGTGGCTACACCTTC. As protein: CASSLVGTNYGGYTF.

The J gene is TRBJ2-7, the V gene TRBV4-1, with D unresolved. Germline values: CDR1 MGHRA, CDR2 YSYEKL. The V end lost 2 bases, the J end lost 4 bases, and 9 bases lay between the germline ends. The CDR3 runs to 13 residues. CDR3 coding DNA: TGCGCCAGCAGCCAACGCGGCGCTTACGAGCAGTACTTC. The encoded protein is CASSQRGAYEQYF.

This chain uses TRBV7-2 with TRBJ2-1; 11 bases align to TRBD2. CDR3 size: 14 residues. V was clipped by 8 bases and J by 8 bases; unmatched bases: 8. Germline CDR1 reads SGHTA; CDR2 reads FQGNSA. In nucleotides, the CDR3 is TGTGCCAGCGCCACTAGCGGGAGTTTGTATGAGCAGTTCTTC. This encodes CASATSGSLYEQFF.

Only one count was recorded for this clone. The gene calls are TRBV28 and TRBJ2-1; a possible D gene is TRBD2 (6 bases). CDR1 and CDR2 from the germline V gene are MDHEN and SYDVKM. Trimming removed 1 base from V and 7 bases from J, with 11 bases in between. The CDR3 is 14 amino acids. CDR3 nucleotide sequence: TGTGCCAGCAGTTTATATCTAGCGTGGAATGAGCAGTTCTTC. Its translation: CASSLYLAWNEQFF.